This is a list of T cell receptor beta chains from one sample in a study of breast tumors, draining lymph nodes, adjacent tissues. TCRdb recomputed calls from the multiplex PCR reads with MiXCR, one row per CDR3 protein. Of about 200,000 distinct CDR3 sequences in the sample, approximately 33% are singletons; the top ten hold about 4.3%. Specimen: axillary lymph node tissue. Every receptor here comes from a female donor with breast cancer. Some clones in this sample may be carry-over from other donors' samples. Each CDR3 is given with its conserved first and last residue. Fields, in order: clone size, J gene, V gene, D gene, CDR3 DNA, CDR3 protein. D genes are given only for firm matches. Clone size appears in some rows only: once, few, many, or a class for an expanded clone.

size: few; J: TRBJ2-1; V: TRBV6-2/TRBV6-3; D: NA; DNA: TGTGCCAGCAGACCTGCCTTGCTTTCCCACAATGAGCAGTTCTTC; CDR3: CASRPALLSHNEQFF
size: NA; J: TRBJ1-6; V: TRBV6-1; D: TRBD1; DNA: TGTGCCAGCAGTACCCGGGACAGGGATAACTCACCCCTCCACTTT; CDR3: CASSTRDRDNSPLHF
size: many; J: TRBJ2-2; V: TRBV29-1; D: TRBD2; DNA: TGCAGCGACCCGGGACTAGCGTCCGGGGAGCTGTTTTTT; CDR3: CSDPGLASGELFF
size: many; J: TRBJ2-1; V: TRBV7-2; D: TRBD2; DNA: TGTGCCAGCAGCTTAGTGGCCGGGACTAGAGGTGAGCAGTTCTTC; CDR3: CASSLVAGTRGEQFF
size: many; J: TRBJ2-3; V: TRBV20-1; D: NA; DNA: TGCAGTGCTTCCTTAATGGATACGCAGTATTTT; CDR3: CSASLMDTQYF
size: many; J: TRBJ2-7; V: TRBV12-3/TRBV12-4; D: TRBD1; DNA: TGTGCCAGCAGTCGAACAGACAGGGGTCCCTACGAGCAGTACTTC; CDR3: CASSRTDRGPYEQYF
size: many; J: TRBJ1-5; V: TRBV3-1; D: TRBD1; DNA: TGTGCCAGCAGCCAAGGTAGGACAGGGTACCAGCCCCAGCATTTT; CDR3: CASSQGRTGYQPQHF
size: many; J: TRBJ2-5; V: TRBV7-8; D: TRBD2; DNA: TGTGCCAGCAGCTTAGGGCAGCCGGTGCGGGAGACCCAGCACTTC; CDR3: CASSLGQPVRETQHF
size: NA; J: TRBJ1-5; V: TRBV11-3; D: TRBD1; DNA: TGTGCCAGCGGCCCCCGGACAGGGACCGAGGTAAGCAATCAGCCCCAGCATTTT; CDR3: CASGPRTGTEVSNQPQHF
size: NA; J: TRBJ1-3; V: TRBV27; D: NA; DNA: TGTGCCAGCAGGGTCTCAAGCTCTGGAAACACCATATATTTT; CDR3: CASRVSSSGNTIYF
size: few; J: TRBJ1-1; V: TRBV19; D: NA; DNA: TGTGCCAGTAGTAATATTAACACTGAAGCTTTCTTT; CDR3: CASSNINTEAFF
size: NA; J: TRBJ2-2; V: TRBV15; D: TRBD2; DNA: TGTGCCACCAGCAGCACTCTCAGACTAGCGGGAGGGAGTTACGGGGAGCTGTTTTTT; CDR3: CATSSTLRLAGGSYGELFF
size: many; J: TRBJ2-7; V: TRBV5-8; D: TRBD1; DNA: TGTGCCAGCAGCGCGGGACAGGGCCAGTACCACGAGCAGTACTTC; CDR3: CASSAGQGQYHEQYF
size: NA; J: TRBJ2-3; V: TRBV7-9; D: NA; DNA: TGTGCCAGCAGCCTAGCCGGGGTACATGAGCAGTATTTT; CDR3: CASSLAGVHEQYF
size: NA; J: TRBJ2-2; V: TRBV29-1; D: NA; DNA: TGCAGCGTTGTTCCGTATTTAACAGGGTACACCGGGGAGCTGTTTTTT; CDR3: CSVVPYLTGYTGELFF
size: many; J: TRBJ2-7; V: TRBV6-1; D: NA; DNA: TGTGCCAGCAGTGAAGTAGGACAGTCCTACGAGCAGTACTTC; CDR3: CASSEVGQSYEQYF
size: many; J: TRBJ2-5; V: TRBV12-5; D: NA; DNA: TGTGCTAGTGGTTTACGAGAGACCCAGTACTTC; CDR3: CASGLRETQYF
size: many; J: TRBJ2-5; V: TRBV20-1; D: TRBD2; DNA: TGCAGTGCCATACCTAGCGGGGGAGTTGGGACCCAGTACTTC; CDR3: CSAIPSGGVGTQYF
size: many; J: TRBJ2-2; V: TRBV5-1; D: TRBD2; DNA: TGCGCCAGCAGCTCCCACGGGGGAGGGAGTGGCACCGGGGAGCTGTTTTTT; CDR3: CASSSHGGGSGTGELFF
size: many; J: TRBJ2-7; V: TRBV5-5; D: NA; DNA: TGTGCCAGCAGTTTAGTCCTGCAGGGAGCGTCCTACGAGCAGTACTTC; CDR3: CASSLVLQGASYEQYF
size: NA; J: TRBJ1-2; V: TRBV4-3; D: NA; DNA: TGCGCCAGCGGCCAAGATCTAGGGCCGGCAGGCTATGGCTACACCTTC; CDR3: CASGQDLGPAGYGYTF
size: many; J: TRBJ1-2; V: TRBV6-1; D: TRBD1; DNA: TGTGCCAGCAGTGATGGGGACAGGGGGCCTCCTTATGGCTACACCTTC; CDR3: CASSDGDRGPPYGYTF
size: NA; J: TRBJ2-3; V: TRBV28; D: NA; DNA: TGTGCCAGCAGTATTACCCGGTCGGGTTCTGATACGCAGTATTTT; CDR3: CASSITRSGSDTQYF
size: NA; J: TRBJ2-5; V: TRBV12-3/TRBV12-4; D: TRBD2; DNA: TGTGCCGGCGGTCTAACTAGCGGGGGGGCGCAAGAGACCCAGTACTTC; CDR3: CAGGLTSGGAQETQYF
size: many; J: TRBJ2-3; V: TRBV5-6; D: NA; DNA: TGTGCCAGCAGCCCCCTGGGTTCAGATACGCAGTATTTT; CDR3: CASSPLGSDTQYF
size: many; J: TRBJ1-5; V: TRBV6-6; D: TRBD1; DNA: TGTGCCAGCAACAAGGGACAGGGTACGGGACAGCCCCAGCATTTT; CDR3: CASNKGQGTGQPQHF
size: many; J: TRBJ2-5; V: TRBV3-1; D: NA; DNA: TGTGCCAGCAGCCAAGGGGCGCGGGGGCGGGGGCAAGAGACCCAGTACTTC; CDR3: CASSQGARGRGQETQYF
size: NA; J: TRBJ1-2; V: TRBV10-3; D: NA; DNA: TGTGCCGTCCGCTCGTATTGGGACAATCATAACTATGGCTACACCTTC; CDR3: CAVRSYWDNHNYGYTF
size: many; J: TRBJ1-5; V: TRBV2; D: NA; DNA: TGTGCCAGCAGTGGTCTCCAAGGCAATCAGCCCCAGCATTTT; CDR3: CASSGLQGNQPQHF
size: many; J: TRBJ1-5; V: TRBV20-1; D: NA; DNA: TGCAGTGCCTCGAGAGGCAGGGTGAATCAGCCCCAGCATTTT; CDR3: CSASRGRVNQPQHF